This T cell receptor beta chain was captured by sequencing in a study of OX40 agonist ivuxolimab in advanced cancers. About the study as a whole: The costimulatory receptor OX40 (CD134) was targeted by ivuxolimab, a fully human IgG2 agonistic monoclonal antibody. Intravenous ivuxolimab was administered to patients every 2 weeks at six dose levels: 0.01, 0.1, 0.3, 1.5, 3 and 10 mg/kg. The paper reports the monotherapy dose-escalation portion (N = 52 patients) of the phase I ivuxolimab trial. Three dose-escalation patients achieved partial responses, one with hepatocellular carcinoma and two with cutaneous melanoma. Peripheral TCRbeta sequencing aimed to test whether ivuxolimab altered TCR sequence diversity and caused clonal T-cell expansion. In the dose-escalation cohort, approximately 82% of patients were male, and the mean age was around 60 years, with a range of about 23 to 85. Among the approximately 54 dose-escalation patients, 19 had hepatocellular carcinoma, roughly 15 melanoma, 9 renal cell carcinoma and 9 head and neck cancer. Prior anti-PD-1, anti-PD-L1 or anti-CTLA-4 therapy was permitted, and 40% of dose-escalation patients had received checkpoint inhibitors.

Genomic DNA was isolated from the sorted cells so that the TCRbeta CDR3 region could be sequenced. The immunoSEQ Assay was used to sequence the TCRbeta CDR3 regions. In its TCRdb copy, this immuneACCESS table keeps in-frame sequences only and misses some clones. Where compared with another copy, unresolved V genes explain less than half of these, and the others have no known cause. This sample is represented by under 150,000 clones; 90% of them were singletons. In total, the top ten clones hold about 1% of the sample. The trial excluded patients who had a history of autoimmune disease or who were on systemic immunosuppression. Peripheral blood for TCR sequencing was collected from all dose cohorts at baseline, on cycle 4 day 1, and on cycle 7 day 1. The samples were drawn from a first-in-human, open-label, multicenter phase I dose-escalation trial of ivuxolimab. Adults with locally advanced or metastatic head and neck squamous cell, hepatocellular, melanoma or renal cell carcinoma were enrolled in the trial. Before TCR sequencing, CD4+ and CD8+ T cells were separately sorted from peripheral blood.

Counted from cysteine to phenylalanine, this CDR3 has 15 amino acids. Kept here is only the CDR3 DNA, which spans 45 bases and is read in frame from base 1. V was cut back by 0 bases and J by 0 bases, leaving a gap of 7 bases between them. From the germline V gene, CDR1 is KGHSH and CDR2 is LQKENI. About this clone itself: Its antigen is not yet known. Within one base of it there is no much larger clone, and no base qualities were kept.

Overall results and qualifications from the work: At doses of 0.1 to 3.0 mg/kg, clonal expansion of both CD4+ and CD8+ T cells in blood was seen between baseline and week 6. In partial responders in the 0.1-3.0 mg/kg groups, normalized peripheral clonal expansion was found to be among the lowest, especially among CD8+ T cells. Low levels of normalized T-cell clonal expansion were also seen in some patients who did not respond. The antigen specificity of the peripheral T cells that underwent clonal expansion was not determined. After ivuxolimab, more expanded clones were found on average in CD8+ T cells than in CD4+ T cells.

The rearranged chain carries TRBV18 and TRBJ2-3, with the D segment identity uncertain. The receptor's source is an adult with an advanced solid tumor such as melanoma, head and neck, liver or kidney cancer. Sequenced here: CD4+ or CD8+ T cells sorted from blood, sampled in a trial of the OX40 agonist ivuxolimab. The nucleotide sequence reads as follows: TGTGCCAGCTCACCACCGTCAGCGAGCACAGATACGCAGTATTTT. Its protein reads: CASSPPSASTDTQYF.